These 31 T cell receptor beta chains originate from one sample sequenced in a study of shared clonotypes between healthy human individuals. The protocol was immunoSEQ multiplex PCR, while the TCRdb copy is restricted to in-frame clones and leaves out a portion. The top ten hold 0.4% to 0.55% of the sample, which has around 1.6 million clones, 95% to 99% seen once. The sequenced sample was naive CD4+ T cells sorted from blood. Subset reported: CD45RA+ positively selected. The receptors originated from a man aged 25-45 years in good health.

The rearrangement joins TRBV7-2 to TRBJ1-3; no definite D call. CDR3 size: 15 residues. Trimming left V 1 base short and J 0 bases short, with 7 bases between. Germline lookup yields CDR1 SGHTA and CDR2 FQGNSA. Here the CDR3 reads CASSLVVGSGNTIYF. Here the CDR3 DNA reads TGTGCCAGCAGCTTAGTGGTCGGCTCTGGAAACACCATATATTTT.

The chain joins TRBV2 to TRBJ2-5, with D maybe TRBD2 (6 bases). The V end was cut by 6 bases, the J end by 5 bases, with 16 bases between. The CDR3 totals 14 residues. Germline V gene data show CDR1 as SNHLY and CDR2 as FYNNEI. The DNA of the CDR3 is TGTGCCAGCAGCTTAATCTACGGGGGTGAGACCCAGTACTTC. Residues: CASSLIYGGETQYF.

CDR3 DNA sequence: TGCGCCAGCAGCTCCGACCTGGACCTCCAGAACACCGGGGAGCTGTTTTTT. Its translation: CASSSDLDLQNTGELFF. The chain employs TRBV5-1 and TRBJ2-2; D gene unclear. V lost 3 bases to trimming and J lost 1 base, with 16 bases between them. The CDR3 runs 17 residues. Germline V gene data show CDR1 as SGHRS and CDR2 as YFSETQ.

The chain has TRBV2 and TRBJ2-3, with 14 bases lining up with TRBD2. The V gene end was trimmed by 6 bases and the J gene end by 3 bases; junction bases not matched to a gene: 5. CDR3 length equals 16 residues. CDR1 SNHLY and CDR2 FYNNEI come from the germline V gene. Written as DNA, the CDR3 is TGTGCCAGCAGGGCGGGACTAGCGGGAGTTACAGATACGCAGTATTTT. Encoded protein: CASRAGLAGVTDTQYF.

The chain uses TRBV10-1 and TRBJ2-1, with D perhaps being TRBD1 or TRBD2 (7 bases each). This CDR3 has 12 residues. Trimming took 10 bases from V and 15 from J, leaving 22 bases between them. Germline CDR1 and CDR2: WNHNN and SYGVQD (reference sequence). The CDR3 bases are TGCGCCACAGGGGGGGACCTTTCTATTTTGTTCTTC. Translation: CATGGDLSILFF.

The CDR3 sequence is CASSTEDPGTSGRPGELFF. In DNA, the CDR3 is TGTGCCAGCAGCACAGAGGATCCCGGGACTAGCGGGAGGCCCGGGGAGCTGTTTTTT. This chain links TRBV7-9 with TRBJ2-2, with 15 bases that match TRBD2. This CDR3 contains 19 residues. V lost 5 bases to trimming and J lost 6 bases; unmatched junction nucleotides: 13. CDR1 SEHNR and CDR2 FQNEAQ come from the germline V gene (reference sequence).

The chain is built from TRBV10-3 and TRBJ1-1; tentative D call: TRBD1 (5 bases). Per germline, CDR1 ENHRY and CDR2 SYGVKD. CDR3 length: 12 residues. The ends were cut back, 9 bases at V and 4 bases at J, with 12 bases in the middle. Written as DNA, the CDR3 is TGTGCCATGGGGGGGTCGGGCACTGAAGCTTTCTTT. Translating gives CAMGGSGTEAFF.

The chain is built from TRBV7-6 and TRBJ2-1, with D unclear. The CDR3 runs 14 residues. Trimming cost V 5 bases and J 4 bases, with 12 bases left between them. Germline CDR1 SGHVS, CDR2 FNYEAQ. The CDR3 loop reads CASSPQLPYNEQFF. The CDR3 DNA reads as TGTGCCAGCAGCCCTCAGCTACCTTACAATGAGCAGTTCTTC.

The J gene is TRBJ2-3, the V gene TRBV13; no definite D call. Germline V CDR1 and CDR2: PRHDT, FYEKMQ (reference sequence). This CDR3 is 17 amino acids long. Trimming took off 3 bases at V and 3 bases at J, with 19 bases between the two ends. The DNA for the CDR3 is TGTGCCAGCAGCTTCCCCCCCACCGCTGGAAGGACAGATACGCAGTATTTT. Protein sequence: CASSFPPTAGRTDTQYF.

This clone was recorded only once. The V call is TRBV10-3, the J call TRBJ2-2; D gene unclear. This CDR3 contains 16 residues. In germline, CDR1 is ENHRY, CDR2 SYGVKD. Trimming shortened V by 3 bases and J by 0 bases, and 11 bases separated the two germline ends. The CDR3 here is CAISEVGAANTGELFF. Here the CDR3 DNA reads TGTGCCATCAGTGAAGTAGGAGCCGCGAACACCGGGGAGCTGTTTTTT.

The chain combines TRBV5-4 with TRBJ2-6; D is undetermined. This CDR3 has 15 residues. Deletions cut 5 bases from V and 3 bases from J, with 12 bases between. Germline CDR1 reads SGHNT; CDR2 reads YYREEE (reference sequence). This CDR3 is CASSLKGYGANVLTF. The CDR3 nucleotides are TGTGCCAGCAGTCTAAAAGGGTATGGGGCCAACGTCCTGACTTTC.

This chain joins TRBV10-1 and TRBJ2-3; the D gene is possibly TRBD2 (6 bases). The CDR3 totals 15 residues. The germline CDR1 and CDR2 sequences are WNHNN and SYGVQD (reference sequence). Trimming removed 3 bases from V and 0 bases from J, with 10 bases in between. CDR3 nucleotides: TGCGCCAGCAGTGACTCGGGAGATAGCACAGATACGCAGTATTTT. It is translated as CASSDSGDSTDTQYF.

This chain connects TRBV9 to TRBJ2-2; 10 bases align to TRBD1. CDR3 size: 16 residues. V lost 2 bases, J lost 4 bases, and 5 bases stayed unmatched. CDR1 SGDLS and CDR2 YYNGEE come from the germline V gene. The CDR3 spells CASSVTGTGATGELFF. The CDR3 nucleotides read TGTGCCAGCAGCGTCACCGGGACAGGGGCCACCGGGGAGCTGTTTTTT. Full variable domain (missing parts from reference TRBV9 and TRBJ2-2): DSGVTQTPKHLITATGQRVTLRCSPRSGDLSVYWYQQSLDQGLQFLIQYYNGEERAKGNILERFSAQQFPDLHSELNLSSLELGDSALYFCASSVTGTGATGELFFGEGSRLTVL.

This chain uses TRBV10-3 with TRBJ2-1; weak D call: TRBD2 (6 bases). The CDR3 sequence is 15 residues long. Germline loops: CDR1 ENHRY, CDR2 SYGVKD. V was cut by 5 bases and J by 8 bases, with 19 bases left in between. The CDR3: CAISTTSSSRDEQFF. In nucleotides, the CDR3 is TGTGCCATCAGTACAACTAGCTCCTCAAGGGATGAGCAGTTCTTC.

The chain combines TRBV7-9 with TRBJ2-5, with 8 bases aligning to TRBD2. This CDR3 comprises 17 residues. V shed 7 bases and J 3 bases; nucleotides not matched to a gene: 16. Germline V gives CDR1 SEHNR, CDR2 FQNEAQ (reference sequence). CDR3 in amino acids: CASTETGTREMEETQYF. The DNA of the CDR3 is TGTGCCAGCACCGAAACCGGGACTAGAGAAATGGAAGAGACCCAGTACTTC. Looking up the rest from reference TRBV7-9 and TRBJ2-5 gives the full variable domain: DTGVSQNPRHKITKRGQNVTFRCDPISEHNRLYWYRQTLGQGPEFLTYFQNEAQLEKSRLLSDRFSAERPKGSFSTLEIQRTEQGDSAMYLCASTETGTREMEETQYFGPGTRLLVL.

This clone has a handful of counts. This sample includes further DNA sequences coding for the same CDR3. The chain links TRBV5-1 to TRBJ2-2, with 10 bases matching TRBD2. This CDR3 comprises 15 residues. Germline V gene data show CDR1 as SGHRS and CDR2 as YFSETQ. V was clipped by 0 bases and J by 4 bases; unmatched bases: 0. The CDR3 spells CASSLGTSGTGELFF. The DNA for the CDR3 is TGCGCCAGCAGCTTGGGGACTAGCGGCACCGGGGAGCTGTTTTTT.

V usage is TRBV27 and J usage is TRBJ2-2; no clear D. The CDR3 has 14 amino acids. The V end lost 2 bases, the J end lost 6 bases, and 10 bases lay between the germline ends. Germline CDR1 is MNHEY and CDR2 is SMNVEV (reference sequence). In DNA form, the CDR3 reads TGTGCCAGCAGTTTACGCCAGTGGGCCGGGGAGCTGTTTTTT. Translating it yields CASSLRQWAGELFF.

The chain employs TRBV19 and TRBJ2-3; 13 positions match TRBD2. This CDR3 contains 16 residues. Germline trimming cut 5 bases from V and 1 base from J; bases unmatched to any gene: 3. The V gene's germline CDR1 is LNHDA and CDR2 SQIVND (reference sequence). The CDR3 sequence: CASSAGLAGGTDTQYF. As DNA, the CDR3 is TGTGCCAGTAGTGCCGGACTAGCGGGAGGCACAGATACGCAGTATTTT.

The chain uses TRBV6-5 and TRBJ2-1; D is ambiguous. With 8 bases removed from V and 5 bases from J, the gap between germline ends came to 10 bases. The CDR3 covers 12 residues. Germline-derived CDR1 and CDR2 are MNHEY and SVGAGI. CDR3 in amino acids: CASAGRNNEQFF. CDR3 coding DNA: TGTGCCAGCGCCGGGCGGAACAATGAGCAGTTCTTC.

This clone appeared a single time. The chain couples TRBV18 to TRBJ1-1; D gene unclear. Germline values: CDR1 KGHSH, CDR2 LQKENI. V lost 3 bases, J lost 0 bases, and 8 bases lay in between. The CDR3 runs 14 residues. CDR3 region: CASSPSYLNTEAFF. DNA of the CDR3: TGTGCCAGCTCACCCTCGTATCTGAACACTGAAGCTTTCTTT.

Worth noting for this clone: This sample also contains other DNA sequences that code for the same CDR3. The rearrangement joins TRBV7-2 to TRBJ2-3; D uncertain. V shed 0 bases and J shed 3 bases, with 1 base lying between them. The CDR3 spans 12 residues. Germline lookup yields CDR1 SGHTA and CDR2 FQGNSA. The DNA of the CDR3 is TGTGCCAGCAGCTTAGCGACAGATACGCAGTATTTT. As protein: CASSLATDTQYF.

This chain uses TRBV6-1 with TRBJ1-4; D unresolved. CDR1 and CDR2 (germline): MNHNS, SASEGT. Trimming took off 3 bases at V and 10 bases at J, with 6 bases between the two ends. The CDR3 is 11 amino acids. The CDR3 is CASSDRTKLFF. In DNA form, the CDR3 reads TGTGCCAGCAGTGACAGGACAAAACTGTTTTTT.

The chain employs TRBV6-6 and TRBJ2-5, with 7 nucleotides matching TRBD2. The CDR3 runs 16 residues. V lost 6 bases, J lost 4 bases, and 14 bases stayed unmatched. CDR1 is MNHNY and CDR2 is SVGAGI in the germline V gene (reference sequence). DNA of the CDR3: TGTGCCAGCAGCCGAAGGACCCTAGCGGCTGGAGAGACCCAGTACTTC. Amino acid sequence: CASSRRTLAAGETQYF.

V and J are TRBV27 and TRBJ1-1; D is ambiguous. CDR1 MNHEY and CDR2 SMNVEV come from the germline V gene (reference sequence). V was cut by 1 base and J by 0 bases, with 9 bases left in between. This CDR3 comprises 15 residues. The DNA for the CDR3 is TGTGCCAGCAGTTTATACCCAGTGGTGAACACTGAAGCTTTCTTT. Translating gives CASSLYPVVNTEAFF.

V and J are TRBV5-5 and TRBJ2-7, with TRBD1 as a possible D gene (6 bases). The CDR3 spans 14 residues. V shed 4 bases and J shed 2 bases, with 13 bases lying between them. Germline V lookup: CDR1 SGHKS, CDR2 YYEKEE (reference sequence). The DNA for the CDR3 is TGTGCCAGCAGCCCGACAGGATTTACCTACGAGCAGTACTTC. Residues: CASSPTGFTYEQYF.

The V gene is TRBV6-1, the J gene TRBJ2-6, with a tentative D call TRBD2 (5 bases). Between the trimmed V and J ends, which lost 9 bases and 4 bases, there was a span of 10 bases. The CDR3 covers 13 residues. Germline V lookup: CDR1 MNHNS, CDR2 SASEGT. The CDR3 reads CARRAAGANVLTF. CDR3 DNA sequence: TGTGCCAGAAGAGCGGCGGGGGCCAACGTCCTGACTTTC.

The CDR3 reads CASSPRTGSTSSGTQYF. CDR3 nucleotides: TGTGCCAGCTCACCACGGACAGGGTCCACCAGTAGCGGTACGCAGTATTTT. The V and J genes are TRBV18 and TRBJ2-3; 8 positions agree with TRBD1. CDR1 is KGHSH and CDR2 is LQKENI in the germline V gene. This CDR3 contains 17 residues. J lost 8 bases, V lost 1 base, and 14 bases had no gene match.

The chain combines TRBV2 with TRBJ2-5, with 9 bases fitting TRBD1. The CDR3 runs 14 residues. Germline CDR1 SNHLY, CDR2 FYNNEI. V shed 6 bases, J shed 5 bases, and the junction held 7 bases outside the gene matches. For the CDR3, the DNA is TGTGCCAGCAGGAATACAGGGGGCACGGAGACCCAGTACTTC. As protein: CASRNTGGTETQYF.

The V call is TRBV4-3, the J call TRBJ1-3; TRBD1 matches 8 bases. Germline-derived CDR1 and CDR2 are LGHNA and YSLEER. The CDR3 runs 17 residues. Trimming removed 0 bases from V and 1 base from J; junction bases left unmatched: 5. In DNA, the CDR3 is TGCGCCAGCAGCCAAGATAATCAGGGGGCGTCTGGAAACACCATATATTTT. It is translated as CASSQDNQGASGNTIYF.

This clone was detected once. V gene TRBV15 combines with J gene TRBJ2-7, with 7 nucleotides matching TRBD2. Germline V CDR1 and CDR2: LNHNV, YYDKDF (reference sequence). The CDR3 is made up of 15 amino acids. The trim removed 3 bases at V and 0 bases at J, leaving 5 bases unmatched. CDR3 residues: CATSRSLADSYEQYF. The CDR3 DNA sequence: TGTGCCACCAGCAGGTCCCTAGCGGACTCCTACGAGCAGTACTTC.

In DNA form, the CDR3 reads TGCGCCAGCAGTTACGGGACGCTCAGCTCCTACGAGCAGTACTTC. It codes for CASSYGTLSSYEQYF. The V call is TRBV5-1, the J call TRBJ2-7; perhaps D is TRBD1 or TRBD2 (5 bases each). Trimming took 5 bases from V and 0 from J, leaving 15 bases between them. The germline V gene encodes CDR1 SGHRS and CDR2 YFSETQ. The CDR3 extends over 15 amino acids.